This T cell receptor (beta chain) was captured in a study of T cell responses to AZD1222 COVID-19 vaccine. Study as a whole: It was second doses at about 4 or about 12 weeks that were pooled.

Germline loops: CDR1 SEHNR, CDR2 FQNEAQ (reference sequence). The CDR3 has 15 amino acids. Deletions cut 1 base from V and 2 bases from J, with 8 bases between. TCRdb's table, derived via immunoSEQ multiplex PCR, lists solely in-frame clones and lacks some. The sample contains about 100,000 clones, around 87% of which appear only once. About this clone itself: As yet, its antigen is unknown.

Whole-study results and caveats: Nearly half of spike-specific TCRs reportedly go after variant regions that carry no mutations. Two doses of AZD1222 preceded a rise in Spike-specific TCR breadth and depth.

The receptor was derived from an adult in good health. The V call is TRBV7-9, the J call TRBJ1-4; D is undetermined. Sequences were derived from peripheral blood, sampled on day 0 of AZD1222 vaccination. CDR3 sequence: CASSLGGWTNEKLFF. Here the CDR3 DNA reads TGTGCCAGCAGCTTAGGGGGTTGGACTAATGAAAAACTGTTTTTT.